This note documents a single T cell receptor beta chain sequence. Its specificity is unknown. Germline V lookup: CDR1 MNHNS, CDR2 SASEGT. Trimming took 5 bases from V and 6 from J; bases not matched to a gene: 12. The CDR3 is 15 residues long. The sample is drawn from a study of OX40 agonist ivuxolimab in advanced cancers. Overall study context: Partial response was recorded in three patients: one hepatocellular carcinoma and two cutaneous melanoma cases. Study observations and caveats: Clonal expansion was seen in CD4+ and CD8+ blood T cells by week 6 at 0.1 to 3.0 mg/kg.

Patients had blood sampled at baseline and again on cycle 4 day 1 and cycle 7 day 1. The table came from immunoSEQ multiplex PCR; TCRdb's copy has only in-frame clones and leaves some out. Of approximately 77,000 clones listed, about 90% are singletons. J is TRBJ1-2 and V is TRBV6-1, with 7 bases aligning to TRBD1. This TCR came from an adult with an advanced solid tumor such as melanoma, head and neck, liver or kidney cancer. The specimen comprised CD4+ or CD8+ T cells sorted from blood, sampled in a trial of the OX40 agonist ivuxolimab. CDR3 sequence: CASSLDRDFVDGYTF. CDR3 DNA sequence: TGTGCCAGCAGTCTTGACAGGGATTTCGTCGATGGCTACACCTTC.